This T cell receptor beta chain was observed in a study of shared clonotypes between healthy human individuals. Sequencing used immunoSEQ multiplex PCR; TCRdb keeps in-frame clones, though not all of them. In the table there are roughly 2 million clones, approximately 96% of which are singletons. V lost 1 base and J 2 bases, leaving 12 bases between the germline ends. Germline V lookup: CDR1 SEHNR, CDR2 FQNEAQ (reference sequence). The CDR3 is 15 residues long. A remark on this clone: What it recognizes is unknown.

Overall study findings and caveats: Memory subsets generally showed smaller estimated richness than naive subsets did.

The clonotype was recovered from a man aged 18 to 30 in good health. The sequenced sample was naive CD4+ T cells sorted from blood. As to subset: CD45RA+ positively selected. V usage is TRBV7-9 and J usage is TRBJ2-7; weak D call: TRBD2 (6 bases). The DNA of the CDR3 is TGTGCCAGCAGCTTAGGGGCATCGGGGGCCTACGAGCAGTACTTC. Translation: CASSLGASGAYEQYF.